These 21 T cell receptor beta chains were sequenced from one sample in a study of spatial heterogeneity in lung cancer. TCRdb re-called the 5' RACE reads with MiXCR, one entry per CDR3 protein. The table lists over 10,000 distinct CDR3 sequences, over 11% of them singletons. As for time point: sample taken at primary tumor resection. From tumor, nontumor lung or frozen PBMC, whole RNA was taken unsorted for sequencing. The sequencing used PBMCs, collected at surgery. The receptor source for this set is a female donor with early-stage non-small cell lung cancer.

There are a few counts of this clonotype. The chain recombines TRBV5-1 with TRBJ2-3; 7 nucleotides align to TRBD1. The J segment lost 3 bases and the V segment lost 4 bases, leaving 2 bases of the junction unmatched. CDR3 size: 13 residues. Germline V gene lookup returns CDR1 SGHRS and CDR2 YFSETQ. Here the CDR3 DNA reads TGCGCCAGCAGCGGGGGACAGACAGATACGCAGTATTTT. Translated, it gives CASSGGQTDTQYF.

By its share, this clonotype is medium-sized. The rearrangement links TRBV27 to TRBJ1-1; D is unclear. Germline CDR1 reads MNHEY; CDR2 reads SMNVEV (reference sequence). This CDR3 contains 15 residues. The germline V and J ends were trimmed by 0 bases and 0 bases, with 8 bases remaining between them. CDR3 sequence reads: CASSLSSGMNTEAFF. For the CDR3, the DNA is TGTGCCAGCAGTTTATCGTCGGGGATGAACACTGAAGCTTTCTTT.

This clonotype was recorded at least ten times. This chain uses TRBV5-1 with TRBJ2-7, with a tentative D call TRBD1 (6 bases). The CDR3 loop spans 12 amino acids. Germline V lookup: CDR1 SGHRS, CDR2 YFSETQ. V lost 4 bases, J lost 7 bases, and 12 bases lay in between. The CDR3 loop is CASSKDSYEQYF. DNA of the CDR3: TGCGCCAGCAGCAAGGACAGCTATGAGCAGTACTTC.

The sample holds many counts of this clonotype. The chain employs TRBV29-1 and TRBJ1-5, with TRBD1 as a possible D gene (5 bases). Trimming pared 2 bases from V and 5 bases from J, leaving 13 bases between. This CDR3 is 14 amino acids long. Germline CDR1 reads SQVTM; CDR2 reads ANQGSEA. The CDR3 reads CSVEFGQGDQPQHF. CDR3 coding DNA: TGCAGCGTTGAATTTGGGCAGGGCGATCAGCCCCAGCATTTT.

This clonotype was observed a handful of times. The rearrangement joins TRBV6-7 to TRBJ2-1, with unresolved D. TRBV6-7 belongs to the ORF category, with a function that is uncertain. The CDR3 runs 16 residues. Trimming removed 2 bases from V and 0 bases from J, with 11 bases in between. The CDR3: CASSYRCLRSYNEQFF. The DNA of the CDR3 is TGTGCCAGCAGTTACAGGTGCCTTCGCTCCTACAATGAGCAGTTCTTC.

This clonotype was detected ten times or more. J is TRBJ2-7 and V is TRBV6-2 or TRBV6-3, with 9 bases aligning to TRBD2. CDR1 MNHEY and CDR2 SVGEGT come from the germline V gene. CDR3 length equals 16 residues. The ends lost 6 bases at V and 1 base at J; junction bases unmatched: 10. CDR3 region: CASSRGETSGSYEQYF. In DNA, the CDR3 is TGTGCCAGCAGCCGGGGCGAGACTAGCGGATCCTACGAGCAGTACTTC.

In its sample, this clonotype ranks as medium-sized. This chain joins TRBV5-1 and TRBJ2-3; no definite D call. The CDR3 length is 13 residues. Trimming removed 5 bases at V and 12 bases at J, with 19 bases between. The germline gives CDR1 SGHRS, CDR2 YFSETQ. CDR3 protein: CASSPDQSGAQYF. CDR3 DNA sequence: TGCGCCAGCAGTCCTGATCAATCGGGCGCCCAGTATTTT.

In this sample, this clonotype is medium-sized. This chain links TRBV30 with TRBJ2-7; 11 bases are shared with TRBD2. V shed 1 base, J shed 1 base, and the junction held 3 bases outside the gene matches. CDR1 is GTSNPN, CDR2 SVGIG, per germline (reference sequence). The CDR3 totals 15 residues. The DNA for the CDR3 is TGTGCCTGGAGTGCCACTAGCGGGGGATCCTACGAGCAGTACTTC. Translating it yields CAWSATSGGSYEQYF.

This clonotype appeared many times. This chain's CDR3 is CASSLGGGPFNEQFF. Here the CDR3 DNA reads TGCGCCAGCAGCTTAGGTGGGGGGCCCTTCAATGAGCAGTTCTTC. This rearrangement joins TRBV5-1 to TRBJ2-1; D is tentatively TRBD1 or TRBD2 (6 bases each). The CDR3 contains 15 residues. Trimming stripped 2 bases from V and 6 bases from J, with 15 bases between. The germline CDR1 and CDR2 sequences are SGHRS and YFSETQ.

The V and J genes are TRBV7-2 and TRBJ2-7, with 9 bases that match TRBD2. The CDR3 has 15 residues. Trimming took 4 bases from V and 2 from J; bases not matched to a gene: 6. Germline V lookup: CDR1 SGHTA, CDR2 FQGNSA. CDR3 DNA sequence: TGTGCCAGCAGCTGGTATAGCGGGGGTACCTACGAGCAGTACTTC. The encoded protein is CASSWYSGGTYEQYF.

V and J are TRBV11-2 and TRBJ1-1; TRBD1 agrees at 7 bases. The germline gives CDR1 SGHAT, CDR2 FQNNGV. The CDR3 contains 14 residues. J gave up 8 bases and V 4 bases, and 10 bases lay outside the gene matches. CDR3 amino acids: CASSSSTGVGEAFF. CDR3 nucleotides: TGTGCCAGCAGCTCCTCCACAGGGGTGGGAGAAGCTTTCTTT.

In this sample, this clonotype is medium-sized. The chain recombines TRBV6-2 or TRBV6-3 with TRBJ2-7; D is possibly TRBD1 (6 bases). The ends were cut back, 1 base at V and 2 bases at J, with 9 bases in the middle. The CDR3 has 14 amino acids. Germline CDR1 and CDR2: MNHEY and SVGEGT. The CDR3 is CASSYYRVAYEQYF. CDR3 bases: TGTGCCAGCAGTTACTACAGGGTGGCCTACGAGCAGTACTTC.

In this sample, this clonotype is medium-sized. The genes are TRBV20-1 and TRBJ2-5; D unclear. CDR3 length: 12 amino acids. V lost 8 bases to trimming and J lost 3 bases, with 13 bases between them. In germline, CDR1 is DFQATT, CDR2 SNEGSKA (reference sequence). CDR3 in amino acids: CSLNRVKETQYF. The CDR3 DNA reads TGCAGTCTAAACAGAGTTAAAGAGACCCAGTACTTC.

Sample share makes this clonotype medium-sized. The rearrangement joins TRBV7-9 to TRBJ1-2, with 7 bases matching TRBD1. CDR1 and CDR2 from the germline V gene are SEHNR and FQNEAQ (reference sequence). The CDR3 runs to 15 residues. Trimming took 4 bases from V and 8 from J; bases not matched to a gene: 13. CDR3 DNA sequence: TGTGCCAGCAGCTCTTCCGGGACAGCTATCGGAGGCTACACCTTC. Amino acids: CASSSSGTAIGGYTF.

By sample fraction, this clonotype is medium-sized. The chain has TRBV20-1 and TRBJ2-5; D unresolved. Germline assignment: CDR1 DFQATT and CDR2 SNEGSKA (reference sequence). With 0 bases removed from V and 5 bases from J, the gap between germline ends came to 19 bases. This CDR3 is built from 16 residues. The CDR3 DNA sequence: TGCAGTGCTAGAGATTTCTTGACCCCCAAGGACGAGACCCAGTACTTC. It specifies CSARDFLTPKDETQYF.

This clonotype was observed many times. CDR3 region: CASSQNTLAAPFTDTQYF. CDR3 in DNA: TGCGCCAGCAGCCAGAATACCTTAGCGGCTCCTTTCACAGATACGCAGTATTTT. The gene calls are TRBV4-3 and TRBJ2-3, with a tentative D call TRBD2 (6 bases). The germline gives CDR1 LGHNA, CDR2 YSLEER. With 3 bases removed from V and 2 bases from J, the gap between germline ends came to 21 bases. This CDR3 contains 18 residues.

This clonotype is medium-sized (0.01 to 0.1%) within its sample. The gene calls are TRBV7-9 and TRBJ2-7; 8 bases match TRBD1. The CDR3 runs 14 residues. From germline, CDR1 is SEHNR and CDR2 FQNEAQ (reference sequence). J lost 7 bases, V lost 1 base, and 6 bases had no gene match. CDR3 protein: CASSLDGRGLEQYF. The CDR3 bases are TGTGCCAGCAGCTTAGATGGCAGGGGGCTTGAGCAGTACTTC.

This clonotype was counted many times. This chain uses TRBV7-2 with TRBJ2-3, with D perhaps matching TRBD2 (5 bases). Looked up from germline, CDR1 is SGHTA and CDR2 is FQGNSA. This CDR3 has 13 amino acids. Trimming left V 5 bases short and J 1 base short, with 7 bases between. The CDR3 protein is CASSLEGTDTQYF. The CDR3 nucleotides read TGTGCCAGCAGCCTGGAGGGCACAGATACGCAGTATTTT. The entire variable domain, with the rest obtained from reference TRBV7-2 and TRBJ2-3, is as follows: GAGVSQSPSNKVTEKGKDVELRCDPISGHTALYWYRQSLGQGLEFLIYFQGNSAPDKSGLPSDRFSAERTGGSVSTLTIQRTQQEDSAVYLCASSLEGTDTQYFGPGTRLTVL.

This clonotype has ten or more counts. The chain has TRBV2 and TRBJ2-3; TRBD1 might be the D (6 bases). Trimming pared 6 bases from V and 1 base from J, leaving 11 bases between. The CDR3 sequence is 14 residues long. Germline V gene data show CDR1 as SNHLY and CDR2 as FYNNEI. The CDR3 is CASSRDTRTDTQYF. DNA of the CDR3: TGTGCCAGCAGCCGGGACACCCGCACAGATACGCAGTATTTT.

This clonotype was detected many times. The J gene is TRBJ2-5, the V gene TRBV5-1; TRBD1 aligns across 7 bases. The V gene's germline CDR1 is SGHRS and CDR2 YFSETQ. There are 14 residues in the CDR3. With 4 bases clipped from V and 1 base from J, the junction kept 4 bases outside the gene matches. The CDR3 DNA reads TGCGCCAGCAGCCCACAGGGGTTCCAAGAGACCCAGTACTTC. Its protein is CASSPQGFQETQYF.

This clonotype appeared many times. This rearrangement joins TRBV28 to TRBJ1-2; 9 bases agree with TRBD1. V dropped 5 bases and J dropped 8; count of bases not matched to a gene: 9. The germline gives CDR1 MDHEN, CDR2 SYDVKM. There are 14 residues in the CDR3. Written as DNA, the CDR3 is TGTGCCAGCAGTCCCTCCGGGACAGGGCACGGCTACACCTTC. Residues: CASSPSGTGHGYTF.